This T cell receptor (beta chain) was profiled in a study of cytotoxic CD8 clonotypes in ibrutinib-treated CLL. This CDR3 contains 17 residues. Losses at the gene ends were 3 bases for V and 5 bases for J; bases not matched to a gene: 14. CDR1 and CDR2 (germline): KGHSH, LQKENI. Using immunoSEQ multiplex PCR, the repertoire was profiled, and TCRdb retains in-frame clones only, with some absent. The sample has some 140,000 clones, 80% to 85% seen once; the top ten hold 3% to 4%. Sample: PBMCs, taken after 24 months of ibrutinib treatment. The chain recombines TRBV18 with TRBJ1-1, with 8 bases lining up with TRBD1. The receptor was isolated from a human donor with chronic lymphocytic leukemia. The CDR3 loop reads CASSPVSRDRSGTEAFF. The CDR3 nucleotides read TGTGCCAGCTCACCCGTGTCCCGGGACAGGAGTGGGACTGAAGCTTTCTTT.